Below, 20 T cell receptor beta chains from the same sample are listed, as sequenced in a study of tumor and adjacent non-tumor tissue in lung cancer. TCRbeta libraries were built with three rounds of nested PCR, modified from ARM-PCR. Each CDR3 protein is one row after TCRdb ran MiXCR on the multiplex PCR reads. The sample holds 71,000 or so distinct CDR3 sequences; around 86% are singletons and the top ten take about an eighth. This sample's RNA came from whole unsorted tissue. Sequences were obtained from lung tumor tissue. These receptors came from a woman aged 45-60 years with non-small cell lung cancer.

The genes are TRBV7-2 and TRBJ2-7, with D possibly TRBD1 on 6 matching bases. V gave up 3 bases and J gave up 6 bases, with 9 bases separating them. Germline assignment: CDR1 SGHTA and CDR2 FQGNSA. This CDR3 region has 12 residues. This CDR3 is CASSFSGVEQYF. The CDR3 bases are TGTGCCAGCAGCTTCTCAGGGGTCGAGCAGTACTTC.

A note on this clonotype: Because the CDR3 is missing its conserved closing phenylalanine or tryptophan, this is likely a read error. V usage is TRBV20-1 and J usage is TRBJ1-3; maybe TRBD1 (5 bases). CDR3 length: 12 amino acids. The germline gives CDR1 DFQATT, CDR2 SNEGSKA (reference sequence). The CDR3 DNA reads as TGCAGCGCTCGGCCAGGGCAAAACACCATATATTCT. Encoded protein: CSARPGQNTIYS.

This clonotype is medium-sized by share. The V gene is TRBV29-1, the J gene TRBJ1-1, with 7 bases that match TRBD1. CDR3 length equals 12 residues. The V and J ends lost 7 bases and 5 bases, in that order; junction bases with no gene match: 7. Germline V gene data show CDR1 as SQVTM and CDR2 as ANQGSEA. The CDR3 loop is CSAGQSETEAFF. CDR3 DNA sequence: TGCAGCGCGGGACAGAGTGAAACTGAAGCTTTCTTT.

As to this clonotype: At one of its ends the junction is not consistent with the germline gene, which may arise from a read error. V is TRBV28 and J is TRBJ2-1, with D perhaps TRBD2 (6 bases). This CDR3 has 16 residues. CDR1 and CDR2 from the germline V gene are MDHEN and SYDVKM. The CDR3 protein is CTSTSMGGSSYNEQFF. CDR3 bases: TGTACCAGCACCTCTATGGGGGGTAGCTCATACAATGAGCAGTTCTTC. Drawing the rest from reference TRBV28 and TRBJ2-1, the complete variable domain is DVKVTQSSRYLVKRTGEKVFLECVQDMDHENMFWYRQDPGLGLRLIYFSYDVKMKEKGDIPEGYSVSREKKERFSLILESASTNQTSMYLCTSTSMGGSSYNEQFFGPGTRLTVL.

Points on this clonotype: One end of the junction fails to match germline, which may point to a read error. The rearrangement uses TRBV6-6 and TRBJ2-7; possible D gene TRBD2, 5 bases. CDR1 is MNHNY, CDR2 SVGAGI, per germline (reference sequence). The CDR3 has 14 residues. CDR3 coding DNA: TGTGCCAGCAGACACCCCGGGATGAACAACGAGCAGTATTTC. Translating gives CASRHPGMNNEQYF.

With regard to this clonotype: Germline and junction disagree at one end, which may indicate a read error. This sequence joins TRBV4-3 and TRBJ1-6; D gene unclear. Germline CDR1 reads LGHNA; CDR2 reads YSLEER. CDR3 size: 19 residues. CDR3 nucleotide sequence: TGCGCCGGCAGCCAAGATAGGGTGGCCTCAAGCTCCTATAATTCACCACTCCACTTT. This translates into CAGSQDRVASSSYNSPLHF.

Comment on this clonotype: This CDR3 fails to terminate in the conserved phenylalanine or tryptophan, so it likely reflects a read error. The J gene is TRBJ2-7, the V gene TRBV20-1, with 8 bases aligning to TRBD2. The length of the CDR3 is 17 residues. Germline assignment: CDR1 DFQATT and CDR2 SNEGSKA (reference sequence). The CDR3, as DNA: TGCAATGCTTCAGGGTGGGCAACGGGAGGGTTTTCCTACGAGCAGTACCTC. Its protein is CNASGWATGGFSYEQYL.

With respect to this clonotype: A read error may produce the germline difference seen at one junction end. V usage is TRBV5-4 and J usage is TRBJ2-3, with a weak D call TRBD1 (7 bases). The CDR3 is 16 amino acids. CDR1 and CDR2 (germline): SGHNT, YYREEE (reference sequence). The CDR3 reads CASSLNRQGGTDTHYF. For the CDR3, the DNA is TGTGCCAGCAGCTTGAATCGTCAGGGGGGTACAGATACGCACTATTTT.

The V and J genes are TRBV6-2 or TRBV6-3 and TRBJ2-1, with TRBD1 as a possible D gene (6 bases). The CDR3 has 17 residues. Looked up from germline, CDR1 is MNHEY and CDR2 is SVGEGT. The CDR3 loop reads CVSCYLTGYPRYNEQFF. For the CDR3, the DNA is TGTGTTAGCTGTTACTTGACAGGCTATCCCCGTTACAATGAGCAGTTCTTC.

In this sample, this clonotype is medium-sized. J is TRBJ1-5 and V is TRBV6-1, with D hard to call. The CDR3 has 14 residues. Germline assignment: CDR1 MNHNS and CDR2 SASEGT. V lost 2 bases and J 1 base, leaving 6 bases between the germline ends. CDR3: CASSETWSNQPQHF. CDR3 in DNA: TGTGCCAGCAGTGAAACTTGGAGCAATCAGCCCCAGCATTTT.

The rearrangement uses TRBV20-1 and TRBJ1-2, with D unresolved. The CDR3 is 13 amino acids. From germline, CDR1 is DFQATT and CDR2 SNEGSKA (reference sequence). Trimming removed 4 bases from V and 10 bases from J, with 19 bases in between. The CDR3 DNA is TGCAGTGCTACGGACTGGGCCTTATGCGACTACACCTTC. Translated: CSATDWALCDYTF.

Worth noting for this clonotype: At one of its ends the junction is not consistent with the germline gene, which may arise from a read error. The genes are TRBV20-1 and TRBJ1-2; no clear D gene. Germline assignment: CDR1 DFQATT and CDR2 SNEGSKA (reference sequence). The CDR3 is 15 residues long. CDR3 DNA sequence: TGCAGTGCTCTCATGGAACAGACCCTAAACTATAGCTACACCTTC. It translates to CSALMEQTLNYSYTF.

This clonotype was recorded a few times. As the CDR3 is not closed by the conserved phenylalanine or tryptophan, this likely results from a read error. V is TRBV20-1 and J is TRBJ2-7; D gene ambiguous. Between the trimmed V and J ends, which lost 0 bases and 3 bases, there was a span of 12 bases. Germline CDR1 and CDR2: DFQATT and SNEGSKA (reference sequence). CDR3 length: 14 amino acids. In nucleotides, the CDR3 is TGCAGTGCTAGAGATCTACAAACCTTCTACGAGCAGTACCTT. It encodes CSARDLQTFYEQYL.

Points on this clonotype: One end of the junction does not line up with germline, which may come from a read error. The genes are TRBV20-1 and TRBJ1-2; D is perhaps TRBD1 (5 bases). The CDR3 sequence is 16 residues long. Germline V lookup: CDR1 DFQATT, CDR2 SNEGSKA (reference sequence). The CDR3 is CSASGHPDYSNYGHTF. CDR3 nucleotides: TGCAGTGCTTCGGGGCACCCGGATTACTCTAACTATGGCCACACCTTC.

About this clonotype itself: The CDR3 ends on some other residue instead of the conserved phenylalanine or tryptophan, so this is likely a read error. V is TRBV20-1 and J is TRBJ2-7, with TRBD2 matching over 8 bases. The CDR3 runs 15 residues. Germline loops: CDR1 DFQATT, CDR2 SNEGSKA (reference sequence). V was pared by 6 bases and J by 4 bases, with 14 bases of the junction left unmatched. The CDR3 coding sequence is TGCAGTGCCCAGAAACCGGGACTAGTGGGATACGAGCAGTACATC. The encoded protein is CSAQKPGLVGYEQYI.

About this clonotype itself: The junction does not match germline at one end; this may be a read error. This chain connects TRBV6-5 to TRBJ2-3; 8 bases align to TRBD2. CDR1 is MNHEY and CDR2 is SVGAGI in the germline V gene. CDR3 length: 17 residues. CDR3 in amino acids: CANSKRLARGLTDTQYF. CDR3 nucleotides: TGTGCCAACAGTAAAAGACTAGCGAGAGGGCTAACAGATACGCAGTATTTT.

In regard to this clonotype: Sequence at one end of the junction differs from germline and may be a read error. J is TRBJ1-4 and V is TRBV2; D remains ambiguous. This CDR3 contains 18 residues. Germline V CDR1 and CDR2: SNHLY, FYNNEI. This CDR3 is CASSAQPALLATNGKLFF. As DNA, the CDR3 is TGTGCCAGCAGTGCCCAGCCAGCCCTACTAGCAACTAATGGAAAACTGTTTTTT.

This chain links TRBV28 with TRBJ1-5; perhaps TRBD1 as D (5 bases). With 6 bases removed from V and 10 bases from J, the gap between germline ends came to 25 bases. CDR3 length: 16 amino acids. Germline V gene sequence: CDR1 MDHEN, CDR2 SYDVKM. CDR3 DNA sequence: TGTGCCAGCAGATTTCATGGGACGGATAGAAATCGACCCCAGCATTTT. Amino acids: CASRFHGTDRNRPQHF.

Turning to this clonotype: Relative to the germline gene, one junction end is altered; a read error may explain this. The chain uses TRBV6-1 and TRBJ2-2; 11 bases fit TRBD2. The germline CDR1 and CDR2 sequences are MNHNS and SASEGT. CDR3 length: 18 residues. The CDR3 loop is CASSERASGRKDAGEPFF. For the CDR3, the DNA is TGTGCCAGCAGTGAGAGGGCTAGCGGGAGGAAGGACGCCGGGGAGCCGTTTTTT.

As to this clonotype: Mismatch with germline at one junction end may stem from a read error. The CDR3: CASTFNVDTGELFF. CDR3 DNA: TGTGCTAGCACTTTCAACGTCGATACCGGGGAGCTGTTTTTT. The rearrangement links TRBV11-2 to TRBJ2-2, with D hard to call. This CDR3 is built from 14 residues. The germline gives CDR1 SGHAT, CDR2 FQNNGV.